The source of this T cell receptor beta chain is a study of OX40 agonist ivuxolimab in advanced cancers. Overall study results and limits: Averaging showed that CD8+ T cells had more expanded clones than CD4+ did.

Profiled with immunoSEQ multiplex PCR; TCRdb holds only in-frame clones, not every one. The table lists around 76,000 clones, 87% of them singletons, with about 0.57% in the top ten. This clone was counted between two and nine times. Antigen: not known. Germline V gene sequence: CDR1 SGHNT, CDR2 YYREEE (reference sequence). The CDR3 length is 14 residues. V lost 3 bases, J lost 3 bases, and 13 bases lay in between. This TCR derives from an adult with an advanced solid tumor such as melanoma, head and neck, liver or kidney cancer. Sequenced here: CD4+ or CD8+ T cells sorted from blood, sampled in a trial of the OX40 agonist ivuxolimab. The chain couples TRBV5-4 to TRBJ2-7; D is possibly TRBD1 or TRBD2 (5 bases each). CDR3: CASSSGTASYEQYF. Written as DNA, the CDR3 is TGTGCCAGCAGCTCCGGGACGGCCAGCTACGAGCAGTACTTC.